This TCR beta chain was sequenced in a study of CD8+CD57+ T cells in acquired aplastic anemia. Across the study: An average of about 3.2 ug of DNA was obtained from sorted CD4+ and CD8+ cells. Sequencing produced an average of about 10 million reads per healthy donor for CD4+ cells. General study findings and limits: There were 25 to 35 CD8+ CDR3 sequences that occurred in both patients and controls. The CD8+ Simpson's diversity of patients and controls was not significantly different.

Profiles of TCR beta VDJ and CDR3 were generated from a genomic DNA template. TCRdb used MiXCR to reprocess the reads, holding one entry per CDR3 protein. The sample comprises 65,000 or so distinct CDR3 sequences, about 56% of which are singletons, and 2% to 3% rests with the top ten. This clonotype was recorded only once. Its antigen remains unidentified. The germline gives CDR1 SNHLY, CDR2 FYNNEI. V was trimmed by 10 bases and J by 0 bases, leaving 11 bases between them. This CDR3 is built from 13 residues. Sequenced sample: sorted CD4+, CD8+, or CD8+CD57+ T cells (not recorded which) from PBMCs. The TCR was taken from a human donor in good health, serving as a control. This rearrangement joins TRBV2 to TRBJ2-3, with a weak D call TRBD1 (6 bases). Here the CDR3 DNA reads TGTGCCATTAACCAGGGGAGCACAGATACGCAGTATTTT. Encoded protein: CAINQGSTDTQYF.